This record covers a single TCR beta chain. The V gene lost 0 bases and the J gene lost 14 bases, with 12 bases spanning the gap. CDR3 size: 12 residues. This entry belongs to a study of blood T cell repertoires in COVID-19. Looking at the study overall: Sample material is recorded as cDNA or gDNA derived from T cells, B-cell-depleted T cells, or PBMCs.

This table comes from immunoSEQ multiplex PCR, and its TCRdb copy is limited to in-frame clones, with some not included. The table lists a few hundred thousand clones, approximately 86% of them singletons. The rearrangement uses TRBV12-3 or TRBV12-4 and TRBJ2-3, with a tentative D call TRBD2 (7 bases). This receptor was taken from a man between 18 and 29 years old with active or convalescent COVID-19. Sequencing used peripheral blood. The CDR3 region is CASSLAGGGWYF. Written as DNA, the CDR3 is TGTGCCAGCAGTTTAGCGGGAGGGGGGTGGTATTTT.